The entry that follows covers one T cell receptor beta chain sequence. These data come from a study of CD8 T cells in Susac syndrome. The CDR3 has 15 residues. Per the germline V gene, CDR1 is SGDLS and CDR2 is YYNGEE. V dropped 5 bases and J dropped 12 bases, with 21 bases sitting between them. A quantity of about 0.5 to 1 ug RNA underwent reverse transcription using random hexamers. The method of amplification for TCR beta CDR3 was immunoSEQ multiplex PCR, covering 54 Vbeta and 13 Jbeta. TCRdb itself ran the immunoSEQ multiplex PCR reads through MiXCR, one entry per CDR3 protein. Of 190,000 or so distinct CDR3 sequences listed, 95% are singletons.

The sequence was collected from a human donor with multiple sclerosis. What was sequenced was CD4+ T cells from PBMCs. V usage is TRBV9 and J usage is TRBJ1-6; TRBD1 might be the D (6 bases). The CDR3 DNA reads TGTGCCAGCAGACTAACGGACAGCCCGTACTTACCCCTCCACTTT. It codes for CASRLTDSPYLPLHF.